This T cell receptor beta chain was found in a study of blood T cell repertoires in COVID-19. Study-wide context: Collection of acute and convalescent COVID-19 samples took place in the United States, Italy and Spain. The analysed material was cDNA or gDNA that came from T cells, B-cell-depleted T cells, or PBMCs.

As originally analysed: For nucleated cells, counts were estimated from reference gene primer amplification. Using immunoSEQ multiplex PCR, the repertoire was profiled, and TCRdb retains in-frame clones only, with some absent. D and trimming were read from the DNA, whereas the V and J calls and clone size are those reported in that table. The sample lists a few hundred thousand clones; over 75% were seen once. Germline loops: CDR1 MNHEY, CDR2 SMNVEV (reference sequence). V shed 5 bases, J shed 7 bases, and the junction held 8 bases outside the gene matches. CDR3 length: 15 residues. Sequences were obtained from peripheral blood. The clonotype comes from an older woman with acute or convalescent COVID-19. The rearrangement links TRBV27 to TRBJ2-7, with 13 bases lining up with TRBD2. The CDR3 coding sequence is TGTGCCAGCAGTCCCGGACTAGCGGGAGTTAGTGAGCAGTACTTC. As protein: CASSPGLAGVSEQYF.